A single sample is the source of the 9 T cell receptor beta chains below, sequenced in a study of T cell changes during pregnancy in multiple sclerosis. Using immunoSEQ multiplex PCR, the repertoire was profiled, and TCRdb retains in-frame clones only, with some absent. Here the sample spans about 57,000 clones, 75% to 95% being singletons. Specimen: peripheral blood, collected in the first trimester of pregnancy. The source of these receptors is a female donor in good health, enrolled as a control in a pregnancy study.

This sequence joins TRBV6-1 and TRBJ2-3; D might be TRBD1 (5 bases). Germline CDR1 is MNHNS and CDR2 is SASEGT. The germline V and J ends were trimmed by 6 bases and 3 bases, with 16 bases remaining between them. The CDR3 is 15 residues long. The CDR3 reads CASRASQGETDTQYF. CDR3 DNA: TGTGCCAGCAGGGCGTCGCAGGGTGAAACAGATACGCAGTATTTT.

The rearrangement joins TRBV7-9 to TRBJ1-4; perhaps TRBD1 as D (6 bases). The germline V gene encodes CDR1 SEHNR and CDR2 FQNEAQ (reference sequence). V was trimmed by 5 bases and J by 5 bases, leaving 12 bases between them. The CDR3 is made up of 14 amino acids. CDR3 sequence reads: CASSRRGANEKLFF. DNA of the CDR3: TGTGCCAGCAGCCGCAGGGGCGCAAATGAAAAACTGTTTTTT.

The genes are TRBV30 and TRBJ2-1, with 11 bases that match TRBD2. V trimming: 0 bases; J trimming: 7 bases; junction bases outside the gene matches: 11. The germline CDR1 and CDR2 sequences are GTSNPN and SVGIG (reference sequence). The CDR3 has 17 residues. The CDR3, as DNA: TGTGCCTGGAGTGTACCATCTAGCGGGGGGTTTTGGAATGAGCAGTTCTTC. Encoded protein: CAWSVPSSGGFWNEQFF.

The chain links TRBV6-4 to TRBJ2-2, with TRBD1 identical over 7 bases. The CDR3 runs 15 residues. Germline CDR1 reads MRHNA; CDR2 reads SNTAGT. J gave up 4 bases and V 4 bases, and 6 bases lay outside the gene matches. The CDR3 nucleotides are TGTGCCAGCAGTGCTGAGGGGGCCGGCACCGGGGAGCTGTTTTTT. Protein: CASSAEGAGTGELFF.

The V call is TRBV10-3, the J call TRBJ1-1, with TRBD1 matching 12 bases. This CDR3 has 15 residues. Germline V gives CDR1 ENHRY, CDR2 SYGVKD. V trimming: 6 bases; J trimming: 0 bases; junction bases outside the gene matches: 2. CDR3 in amino acids: CAIRGTGGLNTEAFF. CDR3 DNA sequence: TGTGCCATCAGAGGGACAGGGGGCCTGAACACTGAAGCTTTCTTT.

The gene calls are TRBV29-1 and TRBJ1-2; maybe TRBD1 (6 bases). Deletions cut 0 bases from V and 3 bases from J, with 26 bases between. The CDR3 runs 19 residues. The germline gives CDR1 SQVTM, CDR2 ANQGSEA. The DNA of the CDR3 is TGCAGCGTTGAAGATCTTCGGACAGAGCCGACCCTTCCCCACTATGGCTACACCTTC. This encodes CSVEDLRTEPTLPHYGYTF.

This chain links TRBV7-9 with TRBJ2-1; D uncertain. The V gene's germline CDR1 is SEHNR and CDR2 FQNEAQ (reference sequence). There are 18 residues in the CDR3. V was cut by 5 bases and J by 8 bases, with 28 bases left in between. CDR3 residues: CASSGGPRVYFGFYEQFF. In nucleotides, the CDR3 is TGTGCCAGCAGCGGTGGCCCAAGAGTATATTTCGGGTTCTATGAGCAGTTCTTC.

The DNA for the CDR3 is TGCGCCAGCAGCTTGGCCGGGGAAAGTAACAATGAGCAGTTCTTC. The encoded protein is CASSLAGESNNEQFF. The chain combines TRBV5-1 with TRBJ2-1; a possible D gene is TRBD2 (5 bases). The CDR3 is made up of 15 amino acids. Germline CDR1 reads SGHRS; CDR2 reads YFSETQ. The V end lost 0 bases, the J end lost 5 bases, and 12 bases lay between the germline ends. The variable domain in full, completed from reference TRBV5-1 and TRBJ2-1, reads KAGVTQTPRYLIKTRGQQVTLSCSPISGHRSVSWYQQTPGQGLQFLFEYFSETQRNKGNFPGRFSGRQFSNSRSEMNVSTLELGDSALYLCASSLAGESNNEQFFGPGTRLTVL.

The V gene is TRBV10-3, the J gene TRBJ1-4; 7 bases match TRBD1. V was clipped by 2 bases and J by 3 bases; unmatched bases: 6. Germline CDR1 and CDR2: ENHRY and SYGVKD. The CDR3 sequence is 16 residues long. In nucleotides, the CDR3 is TGTGCCATCAGTGAGACAGGGGACGGATCTAATGAAAAACTGTTTTTT. Protein: CAISETGDGSNEKLFF.